These 13 T cell receptor beta chains were all obtained from the same sample, sequenced in a study of shared clonotypes between healthy human individuals. Using immunoSEQ multiplex PCR, the repertoire was profiled, and TCRdb retains in-frame clones only, with some absent. The sample gives 850,000 to 1,200,000 clones, around 74% of which show up once; roughly 1.4% is in the top ten. The sequenced material came from memory CD4+ T cells sorted from blood. Subset here: CD45RA-negative fraction. The receptors come from a man between 18 and 29 years old in good health.

The V call is TRBV4-3, the J call TRBJ2-2; D gene uncertain. CDR3 length equals 12 residues. Trimming cost V 2 bases and J 7 bases, with 5 bases left between them. Germline V gene sequence: CDR1 LGHNA, CDR2 YSLEER. The CDR3 region is CASSQINGELFF. For the CDR3, the DNA is TGCGCCAGCAGCCAAATTAACGGGGAGCTGTTTTTT.

This clone was picked up one time. The DNA of the CDR3 is TGTGCCAGCAGCCGAGGCGGGGCAACCACAGATACGCAGTATTTT. Its translation: CASSRGGATTDTQYF. The genes are TRBV7-9 and TRBJ2-3, with D perhaps TRBD2 (6 bases). This CDR3 contains 15 residues. Trimming took 5 bases from V and 2 from J, leaving 14 bases between them. Germline CDR1 reads SEHNR; CDR2 reads FQNEAQ (reference sequence).

This clone was seen a few times. The chain links TRBV27 to TRBJ1-2; D may be TRBD1 (6 bases). V was pared by 5 bases and J by 8 bases, with 21 bases between. The CDR3 length is 15 residues. From germline, CDR1 is MNHEY and CDR2 SMNVEV (reference sequence). Here the CDR3 DNA reads TGTGCCAGCAGTCCCCGAGACAGGATCCGGGGGGGCTACACCTTC. As protein: CASSPRDRIRGGYTF.

The chain is built from TRBV28 and TRBJ2-5; the match to TRBD2 covers 9 bases. Germline lookup yields CDR1 MDHEN and CDR2 SYDVKM. V gave up 2 bases and J gave up 3 bases; unmatched junction bases: 1. The CDR3 loop spans 14 amino acids. The CDR3 coding sequence is TGTGCCAGCAGTTTACCTAGCGGGGAAGAGACCCAGTACTTC. This encodes CASSLPSGEETQYF.

This clone was seen only a few times. This chain connects TRBV11-2 to TRBJ1-1; TRBD1 agrees at 7 bases. V gave up 5 bases and J gave up 1 base; unmatched junction bases: 13. The CDR3 extends over 17 amino acids. The V gene's germline CDR1 is SGHAT and CDR2 FQNNGV. CDR3 sequence reads: CASSTHVTRTGNTEAFF. DNA of the CDR3: TGTGCCAGCAGCACTCACGTTACGAGGACAGGGAACACTGAAGCTTTCTTT.

This clone was seen a single time. The genes are TRBV6-1 and TRBJ1-2, with D hard to call. Germline V gene sequence: CDR1 MNHNS, CDR2 SASEGT. CDR3 length: 15 amino acids. The ends were cut back, 6 bases at V and 4 bases at J, with 18 bases in the middle. The chain's CDR3 is CASSGIDRAFYGYTF. The CDR3, as DNA: TGTGCCAGCAGCGGAATCGACCGGGCCTTCTATGGCTACACCTTC.

The chain carries TRBV7-2 and TRBJ1-1, with a weak D call TRBD1 (5 bases). V was trimmed by 5 bases and J by 8 bases, leaving 15 bases between them. This CDR3 contains 13 residues. Germline lookup yields CDR1 SGHTA and CDR2 FQGNSA. The DNA of the CDR3 is TGTGCCAGCAGCACTTTTGGAGGGGCCGAAGCTTTCTTT. Amino acids: CASSTFGGAEAFF.

Only one count was recorded for this clone. The genes are TRBV7-9 and TRBJ2-1, with a tentative D call TRBD1 (5 bases). Looked up from germline, CDR1 is SEHNR and CDR2 is FQNEAQ (reference sequence). Trimming took 5 bases from V and 8 from J, leaving 16 bases between them. The CDR3 is 14 residues long. CDR3 sequence: CASSLGQARDEQFF. Written as DNA, the CDR3 is TGTGCCAGCAGCCTAGGACAAGCTAGGGATGAGCAGTTCTTC.

The genes are TRBV6-1 and TRBJ1-2; D ambiguous. The CDR3 contains 11 residues. The germline gives CDR1 MNHNS, CDR2 SASEGT. V lost 5 bases, J lost 7 bases, and 8 bases lay in between. The CDR3 region has the DNA TGTGCCAGCAGTTCTCGGGTTGGCTACACCTTC. Translated, it gives CASSSRVGYTF.

This clone was observed a few times. The V and J genes are TRBV7-2 and TRBJ2-2, with a weak D call TRBD2 (6 bases). CDR3 size: 13 residues. Germline lookup yields CDR1 SGHTA and CDR2 FQGNSA. The ends were cut back, 6 bases at V and 5 bases at J, with 10 bases in the middle. The CDR3 nucleotides are TGTGCCAGCAGTCACGGGAGTACCGGGGAGCTGTTTTTT. It is translated as CASSHGSTGELFF.

The rearrangement joins TRBV7-9 to TRBJ1-4; tentatively, D is TRBD1 (5 bases). Trimming took 5 bases from V and 8 from J, leaving 18 bases between them. Germline CDR1 is SEHNR and CDR2 is FQNEAQ (reference sequence). The CDR3 loop spans 15 amino acids. DNA for the CDR3: TGTGCCAGCAGCGTCGACGGCCAGGGATCGGAAAAACTGTTTTTT. As protein: CASSVDGQGSEKLFF.

The chain combines TRBV5-1 with TRBJ2-5; D may be TRBD2 (5 bases). The V end lost 0 bases, the J end lost 0 bases, and 12 bases lay between the germline ends. This CDR3 spans 16 amino acids. Germline V gene data show CDR1 as SGHRS and CDR2 as YFSETQ. The CDR3 spells CASSLGSATYQETQYF. The CDR3 region has the DNA TGCGCCAGCAGCTTGGGTAGCGCGACCTACCAAGAGACCCAGTACTTC.

This chain links TRBV2 with TRBJ2-2; D call uncertain. V was cut by 3 bases and J by 0 bases, with 8 bases left in between. The CDR3 has 15 amino acids. Looked up from germline, CDR1 is SNHLY and CDR2 is FYNNEI. The CDR3 reads CASSEAPPNTGELFF. In DNA form, the CDR3 reads TGTGCCAGCAGTGAGGCTCCCCCGAACACCGGGGAGCTGTTTTTT.